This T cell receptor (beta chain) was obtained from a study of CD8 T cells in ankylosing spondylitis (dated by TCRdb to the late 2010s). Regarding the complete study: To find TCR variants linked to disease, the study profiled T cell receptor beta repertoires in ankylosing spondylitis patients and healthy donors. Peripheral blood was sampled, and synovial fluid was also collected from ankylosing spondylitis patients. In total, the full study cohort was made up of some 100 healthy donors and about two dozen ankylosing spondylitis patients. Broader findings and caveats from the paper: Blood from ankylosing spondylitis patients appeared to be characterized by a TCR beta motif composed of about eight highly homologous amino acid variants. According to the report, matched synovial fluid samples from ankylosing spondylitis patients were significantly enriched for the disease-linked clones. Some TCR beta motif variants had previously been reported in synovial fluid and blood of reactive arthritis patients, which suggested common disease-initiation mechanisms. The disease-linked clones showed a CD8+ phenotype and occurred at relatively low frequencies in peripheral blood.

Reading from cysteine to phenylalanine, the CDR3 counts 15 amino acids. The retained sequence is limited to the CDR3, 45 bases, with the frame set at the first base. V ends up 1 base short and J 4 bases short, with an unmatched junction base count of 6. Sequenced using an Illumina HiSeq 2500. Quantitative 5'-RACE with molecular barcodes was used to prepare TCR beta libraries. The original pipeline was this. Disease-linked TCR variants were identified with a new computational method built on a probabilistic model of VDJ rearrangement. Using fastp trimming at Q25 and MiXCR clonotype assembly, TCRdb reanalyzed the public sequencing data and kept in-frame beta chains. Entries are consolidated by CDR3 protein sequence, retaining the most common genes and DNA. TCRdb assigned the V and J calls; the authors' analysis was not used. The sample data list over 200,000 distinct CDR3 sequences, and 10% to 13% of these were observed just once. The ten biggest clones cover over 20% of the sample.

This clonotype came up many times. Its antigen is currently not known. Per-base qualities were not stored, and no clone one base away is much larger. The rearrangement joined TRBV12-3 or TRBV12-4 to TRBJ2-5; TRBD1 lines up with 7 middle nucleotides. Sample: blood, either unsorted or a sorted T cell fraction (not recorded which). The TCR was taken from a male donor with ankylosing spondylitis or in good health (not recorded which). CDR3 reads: CASSLGQGGLETQYF. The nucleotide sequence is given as TGTGCCAGCAGTTTAGGACAGGGCGGTTTAGAGACCCAGTACTTC.